What follows describes a single TCR beta chain. PCR employed 60 Vbeta and 13 Jbeta primers. The method was immunoSEQ multiplex PCR; TCRdb's version includes in-frame clones alone and lacks a portion of them. Of roughly 140,000 clones in the sample, 65% to 85% were seen once. V shed 8 bases, J shed 15 bases, and the junction held 11 bases outside the gene matches. CDR3 length: 12 amino acids. Germline V gene sequence: CDR1 MNHNS, CDR2 SASEGT. The data derive from a study of cytomegalovirus exposure and HLA in healthy donors. This clonotype was sampled from a middle-aged woman in good health and CMV-seropositive. Material for sequencing was PBMCs. The chain has TRBV6-1 and TRBJ2-1, with 9 nucleotides matching TRBD1. The CDR3 DNA follows: TGTGCCAGCCGCCTTGCCGGGACAGGGTTGTTCTTC. It specifies CASRLAGTGLFF.